The 32 T cell receptor beta chains given below trace back to one sample, sequenced in a study of control samples from healthy donors and cancer patients. Profiling relied on immunoSEQ multiplex PCR, and the TCRdb table lists in-frame clones only, not all of them. The table has over 150,000 clones, just over 90% seen once; the top ten hold more than 1.3%. The sequencing input was blood. All receptors come from a man in his thirties or forties in good health.

This clone was seen a single time. J is TRBJ2-3 and V is TRBV9; TRBD2 matches 8 bases. The CDR3 has 16 residues. CDR1 and CDR2 (germline): SGDLS, YYNGEE. Trimming took 0 bases from V and 3 from J; bases not matched to a gene: 6. The CDR3 reads CASSVAGVAGTDTQYF. In DNA form, the CDR3 reads TGTGCCAGCAGCGTAGCTGGGGTAGCGGGGACAGATACGCAGTATTTT. The full variable domain, with the rest looked up from reference TRBV9 and TRBJ2-3, is DSGVTQTPKHLITATGQRVTLRCSPRSGDLSVYWYQQSLDQGLQFLIQYYNGEERAKGNILERFSAQQFPDLHSELNLSSLELGDSALYFCASSVAGVAGTDTQYFGPGTRLTVL.

The rearrangement joins TRBV18 to TRBJ1-3; no clear D gene. This CDR3 is 16 amino acids long. The germline V gene has CDR1 KGHSH and CDR2 LQKENI. The V end lost 0 bases, the J end lost 4 bases, and 13 bases lay between the germline ends. As DNA, the CDR3 is TGTGCCAGCTCACCACCGCGCCCCGGGCCCGGAAACACCATATATTTT. It specifies CASSPPRPGPGNTIYF.

In DNA, the CDR3 is TGCGCCAGCAGCCAAGTCCACAGCTCCTCCTATGGCTACACCTTC. This translates into CASSQVHSSSYGYTF. The V call is TRBV4-3, the J call TRBJ1-2, with D uncertain. The ends were cut back, 1 base at V and 4 bases at J, with 13 bases in the middle. Germline CDR1 is LGHNA and CDR2 is YSLEER. CDR3 size: 15 residues.

V and J are TRBV11-2 and TRBJ1-1; a weak D match, TRBD1 (6 bases). The length of the CDR3 is 16 residues. Germline V CDR1 and CDR2: SGHAT, FQNNGV. V lost 1 base and J 4 bases, leaving 16 bases between the germline ends. CDR3 DNA: TGTGCCAGCAGCTTAGTAGCCCTAGGGGGGGGCACTGAAGCTTTCTTT. Translating it yields CASSLVALGGGTEAFF.

The chain joins TRBV9 to TRBJ1-1; 7 bases line up with TRBD1. CDR1 and CDR2 (germline): SGDLS, YYNGEE. The length of the CDR3 is 13 residues. V lost 3 bases to trimming and J lost 1 base; unmatched junction nucleotides: 0. The CDR3 sequence is CASSGDRNTEAFF. As DNA, the CDR3 is TGTGCCAGCAGCGGGGACAGGAACACTGAAGCTTTCTTT.

The V call is TRBV18, the J call TRBJ2-3; D ambiguous. The CDR3 totals 18 residues. Trimming left V 6 bases short and J 0 bases short, with 22 bases between. Germline assignment: CDR1 KGHSH and CDR2 LQKENI. Written as DNA, the CDR3 is TGTGCCAGCTCCCCGAGCCGCGGATCCAGAACCAGCACAGATACGCAGTATTTT. Translating it yields CASSPSRGSRTSTDTQYF.

The V gene is TRBV3-1 (or the pseudogene TRBV3-2), the J gene TRBJ2-2, with TRBD2 as a possible D gene (5 bases). The V and J ends lost 2 bases and 5 bases respectively, with 12 bases between them. CDR3 length: 15 residues. Germline lookup yields CDR1 LGHDT and CDR2 YNNKEL (reference sequence). The CDR3 loop reads CASSQRDGGTGELFF. CDR3 nucleotide sequence: TGTGCCAGCAGCCAACGGGATGGCGGGACCGGGGAGCTGTTTTTT.

Worth noting for this clone: The sample carries other DNA sequences with the same CDR3. The rearrangement uses TRBV28 and TRBJ2-6; the D gene could be TRBD1 or TRBD2 (5 bases each). V lost 2 bases, J lost 1 base, and 6 bases lay in between. Germline CDR1 is MDHEN and CDR2 is SYDVKM. The CDR3 spans 15 residues. The CDR3 reads CASSLGGSGANVLTF. In DNA, the CDR3 is TGTGCCAGCAGTTTAGGGGGATCTGGGGCCAACGTCCTGACTTTC.

The V and J genes are TRBV6-5 and TRBJ2-2; no reliable D call. Trimming removed 5 bases from V and 5 bases from J, with 9 bases in between. Looked up from germline, CDR1 is MNHEY and CDR2 is SVGAGI. CDR3 length: 13 amino acids. CDR3 DNA: TGTGCCAGCAGTAGAGGTGGAACCGGGGAGCTGTTTTTT. This gives the protein CASSRGGTGELFF.

Only a few counts were recorded for this clone. The chain combines TRBV19 with TRBJ1-6, with 9 bases matching TRBD1. The germline V gene encodes CDR1 LNHDA and CDR2 SQIVND (reference sequence). The CDR3 contains 19 residues. The V segment lost 4 bases and the J segment 0 bases; nucleotides outside the gene matches: 10. CDR3 sequence reads: CASSRTGAGYSSYNSPLHF. The CDR3 DNA reads TGTGCCAGTAGTAGGACAGGGGCCGGTTACAGCTCCTATAATTCACCCCTCCACTTT.

The chain joins TRBV5-1 to TRBJ1-4; 7 nucleotides match TRBD1. CDR1 and CDR2 from the germline V gene are SGHRS and YFSETQ. The V segment lost 4 bases and the J segment 7 bases; nucleotides outside the gene matches: 4. This CDR3 is 13 amino acids long. The CDR3 is CASSEWDSEKLFF. The CDR3 DNA reads TGCGCCAGCAGCGAGTGGGACAGTGAAAAACTGTTTTTT.

The chain recombines TRBV6-2 or TRBV6-3 with TRBJ2-7; 9 nucleotides match TRBD1. The CDR3 spans 15 residues. The germline V gene has CDR1 MNHEY and CDR2 SVGEGT. V dropped 0 bases and J dropped 4; count of bases not matched to a gene: 4. CDR3 DNA: TGTGCCAGCAGTTACTCGGGACAGGGTACTTACGAGCAGTACTTC. Amino acids: CASSYSGQGTYEQYF.

The chain uses TRBV19 and TRBJ1-5, with D hard to call. The CDR3 is 12 residues long. Trimming removed 8 bases at V and 6 bases at J, with 11 bases between. Germline CDR1 LNHDA, CDR2 SQIVND (reference sequence). As DNA, the CDR3 is TGTGCCAGTGGCCCTCGGAGTCAGCCCCAGCATTTT. Its translation is CASGPRSQPQHF.

This chain joins TRBV4-3 and TRBJ2-2, with 9 positions matching TRBD2. J lost 6 bases, V lost 0 bases, and 2 bases had no gene match. The germline V gene encodes CDR1 LGHNA and CDR2 YSLEER. The CDR3 loop spans 15 amino acids. CDR3 in amino acids: CASSQESSGAGELFF. CDR3 coding DNA: TGCGCCAGCAGCCAAGAGTCTAGCGGGGCCGGGGAGCTGTTTTTT.

This clone occurred once. The chain employs TRBV4-1 and TRBJ1-4, with D unresolved. Germline V lookup: CDR1 MGHRA, CDR2 YSYEKL. Trimming took off 1 base at V and 8 bases at J, with 14 bases between the two ends. The length of the CDR3 is 15 residues. The CDR3 DNA follows: TGCGCCAGCAGCCAAGTTTTGGGCAGTCGGGAAAAACTGTTTTTT. Encoded protein: CASSQVLGSREKLFF.

V is TRBV5-6 and J is TRBJ2-3, with a tentative D call TRBD2 (5 bases). The germline V gene has CDR1 SGHDT and CDR2 YYEEEE. V was clipped by 0 bases and J by 3 bases, with 8 bases between them. The CDR3 consists of 14 residues. The CDR3 spells CASSLATGTDTQYF. The CDR3 region has the DNA TGTGCCAGCAGCTTGGCCACGGGGACAGATACGCAGTATTTT.

The gene calls are TRBV19 and TRBJ2-4; 7 bases are a match to TRBD1. CDR1 and CDR2 (germline): LNHDA, SQIVND (reference sequence). After removal of 10 bases from V and 2 bases from J, the junction contained 11 bases not matched to a gene. The CDR3 length is 15 residues. Here the CDR3 DNA reads TGTGCCACCTCGAATTTACAGGGGACCAAAAACATTCAGTACTTC. Its protein product is CATSNLQGTKNIQYF.

This clone was seen a handful of times. In the same sample, other DNA sequences code for this CDR3. V gene TRBV7-9 combines with J gene TRBJ1-5; TRBD1 matches 9 bases. The CDR3 runs 14 residues. The V gene's germline CDR1 is SEHNR and CDR2 FQNEAQ (reference sequence). Germline trimming cut 5 bases from V and 4 bases from J; bases unmatched to any gene: 3. The CDR3 region has the DNA TGTGCCAGCAGCCAGACAGGGGGAAATCAGCCCCAGCATTTT. Its translation is CASSQTGGNQPQHF. Supplemented by reference TRBV7-9 and TRBJ1-5, the full variable domain reads DTGVSQNPRHKITKRGQNVTFRCDPISEHNRLYWYRQTLGQGPEFLTYFQNEAQLEKSRLLSDRFSAERPKGSFSTLEIQRTEQGDSAMYLCASSQTGGNQPQHFGDGTRLSIL.

The chain employs TRBV28 and TRBJ2-7; no reliable D call. Germline loops: CDR1 MDHEN, CDR2 SYDVKM. Trimming left V 7 bases short and J 4 bases short, with 11 bases between. This CDR3 contains 12 residues. Written as DNA, the CDR3 is TGTGCCAGCACCTCATCAGGTTACGAGCAGTACTTC. Its protein product is CASTSSGYEQYF.

This chain uses TRBV6-5 with TRBJ2-7; 10 bases align to TRBD1. The CDR3 totals 14 residues. The V and J ends lost 4 bases and 6 bases, in that order; junction bases with no gene match: 6. Looked up from germline, CDR1 is MNHEY and CDR2 is SVGAGI. The CDR3 here is CASSFGTGASEQYF. The CDR3 nucleotides read TGTGCCAGCAGTTTCGGGACAGGGGCCTCCGAGCAGTACTTC.

This chain links TRBV18 with TRBJ2-1; D possibly corresponds to TRBD1 (6 bases). In germline, CDR1 is KGHSH, CDR2 LQKENI. The length of the CDR3 is 17 residues. V was shortened by 0 bases and J by 6 bases, with 18 bases between the two germline ends. CDR3 region: CASSPPGLSVGGNEQFF. The CDR3 DNA reads as TGTGCCAGCTCACCACCGGGTTTAAGTGTAGGGGGCAATGAGCAGTTCTTC.

This rearrangement joins TRBV28 to TRBJ2-1; possibly TRBD2 for D (6 bases). This CDR3 has 16 amino acids. V lost 1 base, J lost 7 bases, and 17 bases lay in between. Germline-derived CDR1 and CDR2 are MDHEN and SYDVKM. The CDR3 nucleotides read TGTGCCAGCAGTTTATATGGCGGGAAGGAGGGTAATGAGCAGTTCTTC. This gives the protein CASSLYGGKEGNEQFF.

The genes are TRBV5-5 and TRBJ2-7; perhaps TRBD2 as D (6 bases). Trimming left V 5 bases short and J 7 bases short, with 13 bases between. CDR1 and CDR2 from the germline V gene are SGHKS and YYEKEE (reference sequence). CDR3 length: 12 residues. The CDR3 sequence is CASRLGGGEQYF. CDR3 nucleotides: TGTGCCAGCAGACTGGGGGGAGGAGAGCAGTACTTC.

V is TRBV4-2 and J is TRBJ1-6; D unresolved. Looked up from germline, CDR1 is LGHNA and CDR2 is YNFKEQ. The CDR3 is 14 amino acids. V lost 4 bases, J lost 5 bases, and 9 bases lay in between. This CDR3 is CASSPQDNNSPLHF. Here the CDR3 DNA reads TGTGCCAGCAGCCCCCAGGATAATAATTCACCCCTCCACTTT.

This clone has just a few counts. CDR3: CASSQTGAGTEAFF. For the CDR3, the DNA is TGTGCCAGCTCACAAACAGGGGCGGGAACTGAAGCTTTCTTT. The chain combines TRBV18 with TRBJ1-1, with 7 bases lining up with TRBD1. The CDR3 consists of 14 residues. CDR1 KGHSH and CDR2 LQKENI come from the germline V gene. The V and J ends lost 4 bases and 5 bases, in that order; junction bases with no gene match: 7.

CDR3 in amino acids: CASSIGGTSPLHF. The CDR3 coding sequence is TGTGCCAGTAGTATAGGTGGCACTTCACCCCTCCACTTT. V gene TRBV19 combines with J gene TRBJ1-6; D uncertain. This CDR3 spans 13 amino acids. V gave up 1 base and J gave up 9 bases, with 7 bases separating them. Germline CDR1 reads LNHDA; CDR2 reads SQIVND (reference sequence).

The V and J genes are TRBV2 and TRBJ2-7; D not certain. V lost 0 bases and J 2 bases, leaving 8 bases between the germline ends. CDR1 is SNHLY, CDR2 FYNNEI, per germline. The length of the CDR3 is 14 residues. The DNA for the CDR3 is TGTGCCAGCAGTGAAGCGGCCCAGACCTACGAGCAGTACTTC. It specifies CASSEAAQTYEQYF.

J is TRBJ2-7 and V is TRBV29-1, with 10 bases aligning to TRBD1. The CDR3 is 14 residues long. The ends lost 1 base at V and 3 bases at J; junction bases unmatched: 3. CDR1 is SQVTM and CDR2 is ANQGSEA in the germline V gene. The CDR3 region is CSVEGTGGDYEQYF. DNA of the CDR3: TGCAGCGTTGAAGGGACAGGGGGGGACTACGAGCAGTACTTC.

The chain uses TRBV5-6 and TRBJ2-1; D might be TRBD1 (5 bases). The V gene lost 6 bases and the J gene lost 7 bases, with 8 bases spanning the gap. The length of the CDR3 is 11 residues. Germline CDR1 reads SGHDT; CDR2 reads YYEEEE. The CDR3 DNA sequence: TGTGCCAGCAACAGGTGGAATGAGCAGTTCTTC. The encoded protein is CASNRWNEQFF.

The chain has TRBV2 and TRBJ1-6; 7 bases agree with TRBD1. Germline V CDR1 and CDR2: SNHLY, FYNNEI. J gave up 0 bases and V 6 bases, and 5 bases lay outside the gene matches. CDR3 length: 16 amino acids. The CDR3: CASSPDRSSYNSPLHF. In DNA form, the CDR3 reads TGTGCCAGCAGCCCGGACAGGAGCTCCTATAATTCACCCCTCCACTTT.

V gene TRBV11-3 combines with J gene TRBJ2-7, with D possibly TRBD2 on 6 matching bases. The CDR3 loop spans 13 amino acids. CDR1 and CDR2 (germline): SGHNT, YENEEA. Deletions cut 5 bases from V and 7 bases from J, with 15 bases between. CDR3: CASSGGMGQEQYF. The CDR3 region has the DNA TGTGCCAGCAGCGGAGGGATGGGGCAAGAGCAGTACTTC.

This clone was picked up a small number of times. This chain uses TRBV18 with TRBJ2-7, with 9 bases matching TRBD1. The CDR3 runs 15 residues. Germline V gene sequence: CDR1 KGHSH, CDR2 LQKENI. J was trimmed by 4 bases and V by 5 bases; bases with no gene match: 9. In DNA, the CDR3 is TGTGCCAGCTCAATCGGACAGGGGATACCTTACGAGCAGTACTTC. This sequence encodes CASSIGQGIPYEQYF.